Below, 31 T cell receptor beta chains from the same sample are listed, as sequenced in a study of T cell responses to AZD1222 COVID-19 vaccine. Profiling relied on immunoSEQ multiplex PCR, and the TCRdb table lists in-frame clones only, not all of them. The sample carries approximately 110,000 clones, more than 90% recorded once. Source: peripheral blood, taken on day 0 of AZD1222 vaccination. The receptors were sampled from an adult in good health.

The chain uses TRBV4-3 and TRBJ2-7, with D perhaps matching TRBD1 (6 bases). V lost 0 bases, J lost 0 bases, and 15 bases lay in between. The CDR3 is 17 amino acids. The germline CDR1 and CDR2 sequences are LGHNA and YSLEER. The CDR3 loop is CASSQDWGTPGSYEQYF. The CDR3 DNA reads TGCGCCAGCAGCCAAGATTGGGGGACACCGGGCTCCTACGAGCAGTACTTC.

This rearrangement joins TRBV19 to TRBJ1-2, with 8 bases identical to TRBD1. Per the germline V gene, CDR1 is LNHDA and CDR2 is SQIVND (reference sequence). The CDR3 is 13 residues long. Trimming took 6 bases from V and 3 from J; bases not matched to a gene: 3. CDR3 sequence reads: CASREQGDYGYTF. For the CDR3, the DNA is TGTGCCAGTAGAGAACAGGGGGACTATGGCTACACCTTC.

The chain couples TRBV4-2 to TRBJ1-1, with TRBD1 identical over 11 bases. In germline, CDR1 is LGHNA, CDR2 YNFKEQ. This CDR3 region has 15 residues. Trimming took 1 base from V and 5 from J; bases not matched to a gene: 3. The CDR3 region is CASSQAGTGGTEAFF. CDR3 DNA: TGTGCCAGCAGCCAAGCTGGGACAGGGGGGACTGAAGCTTTCTTT.

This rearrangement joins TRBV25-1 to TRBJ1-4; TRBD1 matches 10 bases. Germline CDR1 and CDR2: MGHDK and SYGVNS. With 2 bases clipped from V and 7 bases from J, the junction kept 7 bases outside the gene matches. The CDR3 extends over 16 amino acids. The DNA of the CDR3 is TGTGCCAGCAGTGAACCCCCGGGACAGGGGACTGAAAAACTGTTTTTT. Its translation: CASSEPPGQGTEKLFF. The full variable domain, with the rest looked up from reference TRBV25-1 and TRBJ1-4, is EADIYQTPRYLVIGTGKKITLECSQTMGHDKMYWYQQDPGMELHLIHYSYGVNSTEKGDLSSESTVSRIRTEHFPLTLESARPSHTSQYLCASSEPPGQGTEKLFFGSGTQLSVL.

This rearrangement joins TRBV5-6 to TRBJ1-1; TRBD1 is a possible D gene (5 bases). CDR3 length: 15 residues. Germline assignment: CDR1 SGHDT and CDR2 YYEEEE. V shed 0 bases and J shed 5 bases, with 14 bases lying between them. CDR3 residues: CASSLAGKRSTEAFF. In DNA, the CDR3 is TGTGCCAGCAGCTTGGCAGGGAAAAGAAGTACTGAAGCTTTCTTT. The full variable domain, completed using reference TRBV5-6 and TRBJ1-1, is DAGVTQSPTHLIKTRGQQVTLRCSPKSGHDTVSWYQQALGQGPQFIFQYYEEEERQRGNFPDRFSGHQFPNYSSELNVNALLLGDSALYLCASSLAGKRSTEAFFGQGTRLTVV.

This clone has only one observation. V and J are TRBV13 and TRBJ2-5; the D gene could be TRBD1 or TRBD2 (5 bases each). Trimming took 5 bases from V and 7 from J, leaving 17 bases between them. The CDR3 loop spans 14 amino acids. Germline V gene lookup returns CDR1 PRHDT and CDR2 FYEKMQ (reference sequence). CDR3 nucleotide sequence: TGTGCCAGCAGCCCCCGGATGGGACCAAGGACCCAGTACTTC. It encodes CASSPRMGPRTQYF.

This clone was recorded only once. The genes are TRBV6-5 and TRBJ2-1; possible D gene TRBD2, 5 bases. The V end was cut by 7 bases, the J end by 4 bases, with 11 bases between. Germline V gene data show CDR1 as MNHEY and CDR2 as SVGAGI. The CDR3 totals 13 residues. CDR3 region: CASTPSGYNEQFF. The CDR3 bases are TGTGCCAGCACCCCGAGCGGATACAATGAGCAGTTCTTC.

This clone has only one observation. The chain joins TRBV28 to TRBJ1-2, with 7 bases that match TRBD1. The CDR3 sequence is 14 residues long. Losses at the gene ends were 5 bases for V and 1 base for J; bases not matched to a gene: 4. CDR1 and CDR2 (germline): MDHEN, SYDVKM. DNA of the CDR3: TGTGCCAGCAGTGTACGACAGGGTAACTATGGCTACACCTTC. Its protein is CASSVRQGNYGYTF.

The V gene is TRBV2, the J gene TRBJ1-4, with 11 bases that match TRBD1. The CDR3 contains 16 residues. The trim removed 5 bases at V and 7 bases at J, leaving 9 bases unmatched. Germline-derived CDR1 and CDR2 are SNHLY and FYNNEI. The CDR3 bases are TGTGCCAGCAGTCGAACCGGACAGGGGGCTTCTGAAAAACTGTTTTTT. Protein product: CASSRTGQGASEKLFF.

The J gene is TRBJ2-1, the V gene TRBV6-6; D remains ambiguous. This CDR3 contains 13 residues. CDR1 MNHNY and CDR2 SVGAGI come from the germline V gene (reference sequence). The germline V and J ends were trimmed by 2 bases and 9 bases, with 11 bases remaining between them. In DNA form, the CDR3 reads TGTGCCAGCAGTTACGCTCCCAGTGGTGAGCAGTTCTTC. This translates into CASSYAPSGEQFF.

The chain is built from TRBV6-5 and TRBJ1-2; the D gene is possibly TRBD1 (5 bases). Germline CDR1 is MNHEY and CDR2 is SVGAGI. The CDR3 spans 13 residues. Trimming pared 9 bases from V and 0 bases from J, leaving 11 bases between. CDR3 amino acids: CASCTGPNYGYTF. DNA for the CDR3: TGTGCCAGTTGTACGGGGCCTAACTATGGCTACACCTTC.

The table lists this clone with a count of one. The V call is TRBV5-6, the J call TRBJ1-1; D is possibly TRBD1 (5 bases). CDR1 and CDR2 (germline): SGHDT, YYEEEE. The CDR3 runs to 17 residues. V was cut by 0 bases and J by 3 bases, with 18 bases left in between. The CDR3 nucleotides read TGTGCCAGCAGCTTGGGCCGGGGGACCCTGAAGTACACTGAAGCTTTCTTT. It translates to CASSLGRGTLKYTEAFF.

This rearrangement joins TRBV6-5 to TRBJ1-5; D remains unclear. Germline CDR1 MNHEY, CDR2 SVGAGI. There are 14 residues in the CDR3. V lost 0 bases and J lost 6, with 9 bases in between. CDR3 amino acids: CASSYSMAGQPQHF. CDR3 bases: TGTGCCAGCAGTTACTCGATGGCTGGTCAGCCCCAGCATTTT.

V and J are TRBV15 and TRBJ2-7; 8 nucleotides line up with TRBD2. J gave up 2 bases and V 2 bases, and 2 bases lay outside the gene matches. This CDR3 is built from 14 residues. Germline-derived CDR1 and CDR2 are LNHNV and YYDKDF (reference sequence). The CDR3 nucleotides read TGTGCCACCAGCAGAATAGCGGGACCCTACGAGCAGTACTTC. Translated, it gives CATSRIAGPYEQYF.

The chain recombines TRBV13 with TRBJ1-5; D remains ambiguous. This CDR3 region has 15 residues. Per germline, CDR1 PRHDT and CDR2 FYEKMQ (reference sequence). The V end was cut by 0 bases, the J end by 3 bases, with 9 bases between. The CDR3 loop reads CASSLGQWDNQPQHF. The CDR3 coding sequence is TGTGCCAGCAGCTTAGGCCAGTGGGACAATCAGCCCCAGCATTTT.

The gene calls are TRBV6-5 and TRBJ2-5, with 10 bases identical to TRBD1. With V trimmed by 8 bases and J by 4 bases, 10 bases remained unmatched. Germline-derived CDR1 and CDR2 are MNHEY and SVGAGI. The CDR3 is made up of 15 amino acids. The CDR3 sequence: CASGISGQGSETQYF. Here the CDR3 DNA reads TGTGCCAGCGGAATCTCGGGACAGGGGTCAGAGACCCAGTACTTC.

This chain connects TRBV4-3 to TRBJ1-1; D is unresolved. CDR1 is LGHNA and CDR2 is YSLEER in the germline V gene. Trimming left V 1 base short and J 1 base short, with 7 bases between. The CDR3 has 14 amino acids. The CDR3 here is CASSQAGENTEAFF. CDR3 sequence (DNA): TGCGCCAGCAGCCAAGCAGGTGAGAACACTGAAGCTTTCTTT.

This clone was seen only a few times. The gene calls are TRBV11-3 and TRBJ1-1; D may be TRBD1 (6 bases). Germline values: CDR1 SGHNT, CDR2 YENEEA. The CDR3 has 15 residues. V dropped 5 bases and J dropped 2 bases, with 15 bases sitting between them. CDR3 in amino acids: CASSPPKQGNTEAFF. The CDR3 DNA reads TGTGCCAGCAGCCCACCAAAACAGGGTAACACTGAAGCTTTCTTT.

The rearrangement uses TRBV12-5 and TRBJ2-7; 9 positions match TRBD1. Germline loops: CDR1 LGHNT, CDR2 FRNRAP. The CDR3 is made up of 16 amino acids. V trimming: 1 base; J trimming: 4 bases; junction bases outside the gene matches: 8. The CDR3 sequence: CASGLGNRGRRYEQYF. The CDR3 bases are TGTGCTAGTGGTTTGGGCAACAGGGGGCGTCGATACGAGCAGTACTTC.

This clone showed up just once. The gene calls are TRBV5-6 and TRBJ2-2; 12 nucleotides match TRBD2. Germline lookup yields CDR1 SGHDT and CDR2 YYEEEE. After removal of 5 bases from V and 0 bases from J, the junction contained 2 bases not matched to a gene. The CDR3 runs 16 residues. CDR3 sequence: CASRLAGGPNTGELFF. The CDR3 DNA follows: TGTGCCAGCAGGCTAGCGGGGGGGCCGAACACCGGGGAGCTGTTTTTT.

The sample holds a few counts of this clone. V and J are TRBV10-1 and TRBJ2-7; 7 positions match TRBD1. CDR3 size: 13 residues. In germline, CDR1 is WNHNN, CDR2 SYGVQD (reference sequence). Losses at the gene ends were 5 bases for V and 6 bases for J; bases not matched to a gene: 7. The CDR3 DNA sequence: TGCGCCAGCAGTTTTGACAGGGTTTCCGAGCAGTACTTC. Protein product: CASSFDRVSEQYF.

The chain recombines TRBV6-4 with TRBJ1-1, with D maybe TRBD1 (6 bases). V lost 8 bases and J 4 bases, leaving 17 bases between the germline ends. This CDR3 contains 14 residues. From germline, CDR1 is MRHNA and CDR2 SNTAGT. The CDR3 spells CASRRIQGATEAFF. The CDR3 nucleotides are TGTGCCAGCCGTCGCATACAGGGAGCCACTGAAGCTTTCTTT.

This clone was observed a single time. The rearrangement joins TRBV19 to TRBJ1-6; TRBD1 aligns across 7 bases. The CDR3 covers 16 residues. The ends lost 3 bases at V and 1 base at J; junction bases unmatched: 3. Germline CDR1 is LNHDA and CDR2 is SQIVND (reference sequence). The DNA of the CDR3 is TGTGCCAGTAGTATTGGGACAGATTCCTATAATTCACCCCTCCACTTT. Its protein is CASSIGTDSYNSPLHF.

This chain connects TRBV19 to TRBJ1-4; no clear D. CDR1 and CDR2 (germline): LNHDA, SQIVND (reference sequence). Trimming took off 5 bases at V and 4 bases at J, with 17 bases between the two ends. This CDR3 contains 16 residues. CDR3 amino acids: CASSSPGGINNEKLFF. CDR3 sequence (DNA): TGTGCCAGTAGTTCTCCCGGCGGGATCAATAATGAAAAACTGTTTTTT.

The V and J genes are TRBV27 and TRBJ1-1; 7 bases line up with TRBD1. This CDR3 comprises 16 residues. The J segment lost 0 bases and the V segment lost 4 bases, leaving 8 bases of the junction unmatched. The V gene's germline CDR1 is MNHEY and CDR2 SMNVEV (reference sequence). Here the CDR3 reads CASSSLTGWVNTEAFF. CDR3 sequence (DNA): TGTGCCAGCAGTTCATTGACAGGGTGGGTGAACACTGAAGCTTTCTTT.

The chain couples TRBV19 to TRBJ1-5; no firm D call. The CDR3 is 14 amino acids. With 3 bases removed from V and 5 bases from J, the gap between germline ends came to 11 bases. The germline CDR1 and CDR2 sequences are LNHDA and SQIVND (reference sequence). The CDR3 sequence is CASSMRRPDQPQHF. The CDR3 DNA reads TGTGCCAGTAGTATGAGGCGACCCGATCAGCCCCAGCATTTT.

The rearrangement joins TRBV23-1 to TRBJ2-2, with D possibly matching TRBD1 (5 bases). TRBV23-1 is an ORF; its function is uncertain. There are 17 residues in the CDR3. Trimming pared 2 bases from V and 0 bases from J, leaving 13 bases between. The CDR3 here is CASSQPDKAANTGELFF. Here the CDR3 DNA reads TGCGCCAGCAGTCAACCGGACAAGGCCGCGAACACCGGGGAGCTGTTTTTT.

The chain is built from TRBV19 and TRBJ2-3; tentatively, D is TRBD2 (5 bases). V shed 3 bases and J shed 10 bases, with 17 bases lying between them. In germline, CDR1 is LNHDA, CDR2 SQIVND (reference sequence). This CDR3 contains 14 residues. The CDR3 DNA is TGTGCCAGTAGTATTCGGGCAGGACTTAGAGCGCAGTATTTT. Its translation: CASSIRAGLRAQYF.

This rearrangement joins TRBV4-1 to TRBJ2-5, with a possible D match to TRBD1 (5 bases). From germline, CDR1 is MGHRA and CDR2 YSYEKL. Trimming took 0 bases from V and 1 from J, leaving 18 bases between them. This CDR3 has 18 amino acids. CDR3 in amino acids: CASSQEVTQTQGQETQYF. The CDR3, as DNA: TGCGCCAGCAGCCAAGAGGTTACGCAGACCCAGGGCCAAGAGACCCAGTACTTC.

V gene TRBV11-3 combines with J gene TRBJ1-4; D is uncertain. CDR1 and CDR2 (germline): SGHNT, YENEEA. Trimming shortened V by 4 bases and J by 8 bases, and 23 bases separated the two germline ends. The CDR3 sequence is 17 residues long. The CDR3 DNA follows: TGTGCCAGCAGCTCGGCGGGGTGGGGTCGTTCGGACGAAAAACTGTTTTTT. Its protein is CASSSAGWGRSDEKLFF.

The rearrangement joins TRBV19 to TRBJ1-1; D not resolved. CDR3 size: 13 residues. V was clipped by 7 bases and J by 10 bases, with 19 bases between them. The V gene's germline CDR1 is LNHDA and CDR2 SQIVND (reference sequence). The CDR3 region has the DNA TGTGCCAGTACCCCCTACCCACTCCCCGGAGCTTTCTTT. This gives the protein CASTPYPLPGAFF. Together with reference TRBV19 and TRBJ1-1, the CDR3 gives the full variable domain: DGGITQSPKYLFRKEGQNVTLSCEQNLNHDAMYWYRQDPGQGLRLIYYSQIVNDFQKGDIAEGYSVSREKKESFPLTVTSAQKNPTAFYLCASTPYPLPGAFFGQGTRLTVV.